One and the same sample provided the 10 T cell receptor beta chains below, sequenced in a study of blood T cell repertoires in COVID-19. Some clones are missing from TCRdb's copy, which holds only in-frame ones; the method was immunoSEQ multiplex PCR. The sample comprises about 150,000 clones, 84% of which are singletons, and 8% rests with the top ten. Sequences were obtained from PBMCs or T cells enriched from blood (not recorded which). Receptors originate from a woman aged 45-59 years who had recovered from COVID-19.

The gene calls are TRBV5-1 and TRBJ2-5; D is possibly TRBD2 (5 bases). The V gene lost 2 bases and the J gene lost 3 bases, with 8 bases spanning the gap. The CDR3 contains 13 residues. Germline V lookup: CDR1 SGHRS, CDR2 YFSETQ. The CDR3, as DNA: TGCGCCAGCAGCTTCTACGGGGAAGAGACCCAGTACTTC. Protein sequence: CASSFYGEETQYF. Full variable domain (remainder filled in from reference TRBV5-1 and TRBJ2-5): KAGVTQTPRYLIKTRGQQVTLSCSPISGHRSVSWYQQTPGQGLQFLFEYFSETQRNKGNFPGRFSGRQFSNSRSEMNVSTLELGDSALYLCASSFYGEETQYFGPGTRLLVL.

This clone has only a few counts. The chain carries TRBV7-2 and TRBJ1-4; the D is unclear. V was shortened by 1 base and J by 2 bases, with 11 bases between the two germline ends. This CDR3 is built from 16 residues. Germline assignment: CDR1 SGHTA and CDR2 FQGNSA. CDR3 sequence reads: CASSLGAGRTNEKLFF. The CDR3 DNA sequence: TGTGCCAGCAGCTTAGGGGCGGGCCGTACTAATGAAAAACTGTTTTTT.

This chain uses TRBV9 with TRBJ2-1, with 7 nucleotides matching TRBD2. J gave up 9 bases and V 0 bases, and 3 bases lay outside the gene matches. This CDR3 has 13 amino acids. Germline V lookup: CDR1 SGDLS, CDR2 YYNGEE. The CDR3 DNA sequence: TGTGCCAGCAGCGTAGCTACGGGGGGTGAGCAGTTCTTC. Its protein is CASSVATGGEQFF.

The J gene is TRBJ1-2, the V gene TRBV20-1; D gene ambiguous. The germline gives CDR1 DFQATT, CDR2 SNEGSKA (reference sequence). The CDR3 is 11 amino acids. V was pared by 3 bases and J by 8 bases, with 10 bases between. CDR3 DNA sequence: TGCAGTGCTAGGGACTTGTGGGGCTACACCTTC. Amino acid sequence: CSARDLWGYTF.

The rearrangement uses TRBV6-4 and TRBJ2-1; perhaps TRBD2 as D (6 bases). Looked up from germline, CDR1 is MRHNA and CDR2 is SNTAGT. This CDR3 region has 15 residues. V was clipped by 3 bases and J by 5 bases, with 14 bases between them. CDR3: CASSELAGPHNEQFF. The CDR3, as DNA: TGTGCCAGCAGTGAACTGGCGGGACCGCACAATGAGCAGTTCTTC.

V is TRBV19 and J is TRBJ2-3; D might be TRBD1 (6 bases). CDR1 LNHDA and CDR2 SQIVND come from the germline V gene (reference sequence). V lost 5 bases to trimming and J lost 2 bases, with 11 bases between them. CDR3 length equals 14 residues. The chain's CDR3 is CASSWDTNTDTQYF. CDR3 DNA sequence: TGTGCCAGTAGTTGGGACACCAACACAGATACGCAGTATTTT.

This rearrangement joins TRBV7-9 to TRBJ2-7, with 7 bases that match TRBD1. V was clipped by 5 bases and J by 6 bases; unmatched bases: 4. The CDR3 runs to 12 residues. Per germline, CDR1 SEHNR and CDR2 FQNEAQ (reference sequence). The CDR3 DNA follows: TGTGCCAGCAGCGAACAGGGGCGCGAGCAGTACTTC. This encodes CASSEQGREQYF.

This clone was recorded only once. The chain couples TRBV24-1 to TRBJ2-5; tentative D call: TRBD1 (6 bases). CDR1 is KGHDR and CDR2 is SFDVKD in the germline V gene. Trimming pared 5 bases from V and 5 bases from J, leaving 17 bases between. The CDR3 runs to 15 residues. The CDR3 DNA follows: TGTGCCACCAGTGCGGTTTTAGGGGGTGGGGAGACCCAGTACTTC. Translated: CATSAVLGGGETQYF.

CDR3 coding DNA: TGTGCCAGCAGCTTGACCATTGGGCTTGGAGGGTATGGCTACACCTTC. Translated, it gives CASSLTIGLGGYGYTF. This chain links TRBV7-2 with TRBJ1-2, with no clear D. Trimming shortened V by 3 bases and J by 5 bases, and 19 bases separated the two germline ends. This CDR3 contains 16 residues. Looked up from germline, CDR1 is SGHTA and CDR2 is FQGNSA.

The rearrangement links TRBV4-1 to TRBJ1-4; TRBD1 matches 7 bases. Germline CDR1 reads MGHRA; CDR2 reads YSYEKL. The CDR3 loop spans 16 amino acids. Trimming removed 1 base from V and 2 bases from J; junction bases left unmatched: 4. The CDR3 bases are TGCGCCAGCAGCCAAGCCGACAGGGCCACTAATGAAAAACTGTTTTTT. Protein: CASSQADRATNEKLFF.